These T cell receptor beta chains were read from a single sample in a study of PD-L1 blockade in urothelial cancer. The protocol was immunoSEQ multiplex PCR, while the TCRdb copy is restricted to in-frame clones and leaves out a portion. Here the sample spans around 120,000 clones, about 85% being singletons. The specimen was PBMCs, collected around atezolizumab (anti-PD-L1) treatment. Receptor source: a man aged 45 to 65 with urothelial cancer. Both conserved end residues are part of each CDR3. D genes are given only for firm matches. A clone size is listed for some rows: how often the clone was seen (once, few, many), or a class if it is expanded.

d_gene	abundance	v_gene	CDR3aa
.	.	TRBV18	CASSPVTDIPRAFF
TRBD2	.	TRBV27	CASRLGGADTQYF
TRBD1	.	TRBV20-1	CSALQGYEQFF
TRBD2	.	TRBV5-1	CASSLVAGESLDEQFF
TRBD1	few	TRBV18	CASSQGANMITEAFF
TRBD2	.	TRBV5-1	CASSRTSGRAGELFF
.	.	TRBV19	CASSLLETGTSEQFF
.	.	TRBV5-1	CASSPGSGAAFDYTF
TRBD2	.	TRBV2	CASRSTSGSEQFF
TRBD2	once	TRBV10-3	CAISGTSGGGIDTQYF